A single sample is the source of the 27 T cell receptor beta chains below, sequenced in a study of T cell responses to AZD1222 COVID-19 vaccine. Some clones are missing from TCRdb's copy, which holds only in-frame ones; the method was immunoSEQ multiplex PCR. This table holds 100,000 to 150,000 clones, around 92% found once. Sequencing used peripheral blood, obtained on day 0 of AZD1222 vaccination. The receptors originated from an adult in good health.

This chain links TRBV29-1 with TRBJ1-1, with unresolved D. Germline CDR1 and CDR2: SQVTM and ANQGSEA. V lost 0 bases and J lost 5, with 10 bases in between. This CDR3 is built from 13 residues. In DNA form, the CDR3 reads TGCAGCGTTGAAGACAAGTGGAGGACTGAAGCTTTCTTT. Its translation is CSVEDKWRTEAFF.

This rearrangement joins TRBV4-1 to TRBJ1-2, with D possibly TRBD1 on 5 matching bases. This CDR3 comprises 15 residues. V was shortened by 2 bases and J by 4 bases, with 14 bases between the two germline ends. CDR1 is MGHRA, CDR2 YSYEKL, per germline. The CDR3 sequence: CASSQSTGEGYGYTF. CDR3 sequence (DNA): TGCGCCAGCAGCCAATCGACGGGGGAGGGCTATGGCTACACCTTC.

The DNA for the CDR3 is TGTGCCAGCAGTTACTCGAGGGCGATAGGACTCTATGGCTACACCTTC. Protein sequence: CASSYSRAIGLYGYTF. The genes are TRBV6-5 and TRBJ1-2; D is unclear. V lost 0 bases and J 4 bases, leaving 15 bases between the germline ends. This CDR3 has 16 amino acids. Looked up from germline, CDR1 is MNHEY and CDR2 is SVGAGI.

The rearrangement uses TRBV28 and TRBJ2-5, with TRBD2 as a possible D gene (5 bases). Germline CDR1 is MDHEN and CDR2 is SYDVKM. The CDR3 extends over 13 amino acids. V lost 6 bases, J lost 4 bases, and 12 bases lay in between. The CDR3 loop reads CASSDPEVETQYF. CDR3 DNA: TGTGCCAGCAGCGACCCGGAGGTAGAGACCCAGTACTTC. The full variable domain, its missing parts supplied by reference TRBV28 and TRBJ2-5, is DVKVTQSSRYLVKRTGEKVFLECVQDMDHENMFWYRQDPGLGLRLIYFSYDVKMKEKGDIPEGYSVSREKKERFSLILESASTNQTSMYLCASSDPEVETQYFGPGTRLLVL.

This chain connects TRBV4-1 to TRBJ2-3; TRBD1 is a possible D gene (5 bases). Germline CDR1 reads MGHRA; CDR2 reads YSYEKL. The length of the CDR3 is 15 residues. The V end was cut by 0 bases, the J end by 3 bases, with 10 bases between. The chain's CDR3 is CASSQEGQGTDTQYF. The CDR3 nucleotides are TGCGCCAGCAGCCAAGAGGGGCAGGGAACAGATACGCAGTATTTT.

The chain has TRBV11-2 and TRBJ1-1; no definite D call. The CDR3 loop spans 14 amino acids. Trimming stripped 2 bases from V and 1 base from J, with 8 bases between. CDR1 SGHAT and CDR2 FQNNGV come from the germline V gene. The CDR3 DNA sequence: TGTGCCAGCAGCTTACTAGAGGGGAACACTGAAGCTTTCTTT. Its translation is CASSLLEGNTEAFF. The complete variable domain, with remaining parts taken from reference TRBV11-2 and TRBJ1-1, reads EAGVAQSPRYKIIEKRQSVAFWCNPISGHATLYWYQQILGQGPKLLIQFQNNGVVDDSQLPKDRFSAERLKGVDSTLKIQPAKLEDSAVYLCASSLLEGNTEAFFGQGTRLTVV.

This sequence joins TRBV5-4 and TRBJ2-7, with 7 positions matching TRBD1. The CDR3 loop spans 15 amino acids. Germline V gene data show CDR1 as SGHNT and CDR2 as YYREEE (reference sequence). The ends lost 4 bases at V and 0 bases at J; junction bases unmatched: 7. The DNA for the CDR3 is TGTGCCAGCAGCAAACTAGGGGGCAGCTCCTACGAGCAGTACTTC. Its protein is CASSKLGGSSYEQYF.

The chain combines TRBV9 with TRBJ2-7; D remains unclear. The ends were cut back, 0 bases at V and 4 bases at J, with 11 bases in the middle. CDR3 size: 14 residues. Germline CDR1 is SGDLS and CDR2 is YYNGEE. The DNA of the CDR3 is TGTGCCAGCAGCGTAGCTACGGGTGCTTACGAGCAGTACTTC. It specifies CASSVATGAYEQYF.

The V call is TRBV11-2, the J call TRBJ2-1, with 8 positions matching TRBD1. CDR3 size: 15 residues. V trimming: 4 bases; J trimming: 2 bases; junction bases outside the gene matches: 4. The germline V gene has CDR1 SGHAT and CDR2 FQNNGV. The CDR3 DNA sequence: TGTGCCAGCAGCTATACAGGGGGAACCTACAATGAGCAGTTCTTC. Protein: CASSYTGGTYNEQFF. Looking up the rest from reference TRBV11-2 and TRBJ2-1 gives the full variable domain: EAGVAQSPRYKIIEKRQSVAFWCNPISGHATLYWYQQILGQGPKLLIQFQNNGVVDDSQLPKDRFSAERLKGVDSTLKIQPAKLEDSAVYLCASSYTGGTYNEQFFGPGTRLTVL.

This sequence joins TRBV7-6 and TRBJ2-1; 10 nucleotides match TRBD2. The CDR3 covers 15 residues. Germline CDR1 is SGHVS and CDR2 is FNYEAQ. V was pared by 1 base and J by 4 bases, with 1 base of the junction left unmatched. The CDR3 sequence is CASSLGTSGYNEQFF. CDR3 nucleotides: TGTGCCAGCAGCTTAGGGACTAGCGGTTACAATGAGCAGTTCTTC.

The chain joins TRBV6-5 to TRBJ2-7; no reliable D call. CDR1 and CDR2 from the germline V gene are MNHEY and SVGAGI. The CDR3 has 13 amino acids. V dropped 4 bases and J dropped 2 bases, with 9 bases sitting between them. The CDR3 bases are TGTGCCAGCAGTTTAAGCCGGGCCTACGAGCAGTACTTC. It encodes CASSLSRAYEQYF.

This CDR3 is CASSEERREVLQYF. The CDR3 bases are TGCGCCAGCAGTGAGGAAAGGCGGGAGGTTTTGCAGTACTTC. V usage is TRBV10-2 and J usage is TRBJ2-7; 8 positions match TRBD2. V dropped 2 bases and J dropped 9; count of bases not matched to a gene: 9. From germline, CDR1 is WSHSY and CDR2 SAAADI. The length of the CDR3 is 14 residues.

This clone was recorded once. The chain joins TRBV11-2 to TRBJ2-3; 7 nucleotides agree with TRBD2. The CDR3 consists of 17 residues. The V segment lost 2 bases and the J segment 1 base; nucleotides outside the gene matches: 9. In germline, CDR1 is SGHAT, CDR2 FQNNGV. The CDR3 protein is CASSLTALAGGTDTQYF. CDR3 DNA sequence: TGTGCCAGCAGCTTAACGGCGCTGGCGGGGGGCACAGATACGCAGTATTTT. The full variable domain, its missing parts supplied by reference TRBV11-2 and TRBJ2-3, is EAGVAQSPRYKIIEKRQSVAFWCNPISGHATLYWYQQILGQGPKLLIQFQNNGVVDDSQLPKDRFSAERLKGVDSTLKIQPAKLEDSAVYLCASSLTALAGGTDTQYFGPGTRLTVL.

This clone occurred a few times. This chain connects TRBV7-9 to TRBJ2-1; D unclear. The CDR3 extends over 14 amino acids. The germline gives CDR1 SEHNR, CDR2 FQNEAQ (reference sequence). V was pared by 5 bases and J by 4 bases, with 12 bases between. CDR3: CASSVTTTYNEQFF. CDR3 in DNA: TGTGCCAGCAGCGTCACGACCACTTACAATGAGCAGTTCTTC.

The chain links TRBV6-5 to TRBJ1-2; unclear D gene. V lost 2 bases to trimming and J lost 8 bases, with 6 bases between them. Germline V gene sequence: CDR1 MNHEY, CDR2 SVGAGI. There are 11 residues in the CDR3. The DNA of the CDR3 is TGTGCCAGCAGTTACGAGGGCGGCTACACCTTC. This sequence encodes CASSYEGGYTF.

The V and J genes are TRBV5-1 and TRBJ2-1; the match to TRBD2 covers 10 bases. The length of the CDR3 is 17 residues. Trimming cost V 4 bases and J 8 bases; bases outside gene matches: 15. CDR1 and CDR2 from the germline V gene are SGHRS and YFSETQ. This CDR3 is CASSSSPVTSGTHEQFF. The CDR3 nucleotides read TGCGCCAGCAGCAGCAGCCCCGTCACTAGCGGGACCCATGAGCAGTTCTTC.

The rearrangement uses TRBV30 and TRBJ2-1; 9 positions agree with TRBD2. Germline V lookup: CDR1 GTSNPN, CDR2 SVGIG (reference sequence). This CDR3 spans 15 amino acids. V was clipped by 4 bases and J by 3 bases; unmatched bases: 7. In DNA form, the CDR3 reads TGTGCCTGGACTAGCGGGAAGATTTTCTACAATGAGCAGTTCTTC. As protein: CAWTSGKIFYNEQFF.

The chain is built from TRBV5-4 and TRBJ2-7, with 14 bases aligning to TRBD2. The CDR3 is 15 amino acids. V lost 6 bases and J lost 4; bases outside the gene matches: 6. Germline assignment: CDR1 SGHNT and CDR2 YYREEE (reference sequence). The chain's CDR3 is CASTMGLAGDYEQYF. The CDR3 DNA follows: TGTGCCAGCACCATGGGACTAGCGGGAGATTACGAGCAGTACTTC.

This chain uses TRBV7-9 with TRBJ1-3; no firm D call. This CDR3 has 16 residues. CDR1 SEHNR and CDR2 FQNEAQ come from the germline V gene (reference sequence). The V and J ends lost 5 bases and 5 bases respectively, with 19 bases between them. CDR3 protein: CASSPRTLAIRNTIYF. As DNA, the CDR3 is TGTGCCAGCAGCCCCAGGACCTTAGCGATCAGAAACACCATATATTTT. The whole variable domain, filled in from reference TRBV7-9 and TRBJ1-3, reads DTGVSQNPRHKITKRGQNVTFRCDPISEHNRLYWYRQTLGQGPEFLTYFQNEAQLEKSRLLSDRFSAERPKGSFSTLEIQRTEQGDSAMYLCASSPRTLAIRNTIYFGEGSWLTVV.

The rearrangement uses TRBV2 and TRBJ2-2, with 7 bases identical to TRBD1. The CDR3 totals 14 residues. Germline V gene data show CDR1 as SNHLY and CDR2 as FYNNEI. V shed 8 bases and J 1 base; nucleotides not matched to a gene: 4. The CDR3 region is CASGNRGNTGELFF. The CDR3 nucleotides read TGTGCCAGCGGGAACAGGGGGAACACCGGGGAGCTGTTTTTT.

This clone was picked up one time. The DNA of the CDR3 is TGTGCCAGCAGCCCACAGGGACAGGGGGATCAGCCCCAGCATTTT. The encoded protein is CASSPQGQGDQPQHF. This chain links TRBV16 with TRBJ1-5; 11 nucleotides agree with TRBD1. CDR1 is KGHSY and CDR2 is FQNENV in the germline V gene. The CDR3 has 15 residues. Trimming removed 4 bases from V and 5 bases from J; junction bases left unmatched: 4.

The chain recombines TRBV3-1 (or the pseudogene TRBV3-2) with TRBJ1-2; TRBD1 might be the D (5 bases). V lost 0 bases and J 7 bases, leaving 24 bases between the germline ends. There are 18 residues in the CDR3. The V gene's germline CDR1 is LGHDT and CDR2 YNNKEL (reference sequence). The CDR3 spells CASSQDGWGQMRVRGYTF. The CDR3 DNA follows: TGTGCCAGCAGCCAAGATGGTTGGGGCCAGATGAGGGTGCGTGGCTACACCTTC.

J is TRBJ2-1 and V is TRBV19; D might be TRBD1 or TRBD2, each matching 5 bases. Trimming removed 3 bases at V and 6 bases at J, with 12 bases between. This CDR3 comprises 14 residues. Germline V gives CDR1 LNHDA, CDR2 SQIVND (reference sequence). CDR3 in amino acids: CASSIRDPPNEQFF. In nucleotides, the CDR3 is TGTGCCAGTAGTATCCGGGACCCGCCCAATGAGCAGTTCTTC.

The chain carries TRBV13 and TRBJ2-1, with D perhaps matching TRBD2 (6 bases). The germline V and J ends were trimmed by 5 bases and 0 bases, with 11 bases remaining between them. This CDR3 is 15 amino acids long. Germline loops: CDR1 PRHDT, CDR2 FYEKMQ (reference sequence). This CDR3 reads CASSGYGSSYNEQFF. The CDR3 DNA reads TGTGCCAGCAGCGGTTACGGGAGCTCCTACAATGAGCAGTTCTTC.

The rearrangement joins TRBV11-3 to TRBJ2-3; maybe TRBD1 (5 bases). From germline, CDR1 is SGHNT and CDR2 YENEEA. There are 13 residues in the CDR3. The V gene lost 8 bases and the J gene lost 4 bases, with 13 bases spanning the gap. The CDR3 sequence is CASSSRAPDTQYF. CDR3 DNA: TGTGCCAGCTCCTCCAGGGCCCCAGATACGCAGTATTTT.

This chain connects TRBV7-3 to TRBJ2-5, with D possibly TRBD1 on 5 matching bases. The CDR3 is made up of 15 amino acids. Germline V gene data show CDR1 as SGHTA and CDR2 as FQGTGA. V was pared by 5 bases and J by 3 bases, with 16 bases between. As DNA, the CDR3 is TGTGCCAGCAGCCCAACAGGATACCGAGAAGAGACCCAGTACTTC. Residues: CASSPTGYREETQYF.

This chain uses TRBV6-5 with TRBJ2-7; no reliable D call. Per germline, CDR1 MNHEY and CDR2 SVGAGI. The CDR3 is made up of 13 amino acids. Trimming left V 6 bases short and J 4 bases short, with 13 bases between. The CDR3 coding sequence is TGTGCCAGCAGAACACAGAGGATTTACGAGCAGTACTTC. It is translated as CASRTQRIYEQYF.